A selection of T cell receptor beta chains follows, all from one sample in a study of blood T cells in healthy people across ages. TCRdb reprocessed the 5' RACE reads with MiXCR, giving one entry per CDR3 protein. The sample contains roughly 900,000 distinct CDR3 sequences, 40% to 60% of which appear only once. The sequencing input was blood. The origin of the receptors is a man under 40 in good health. The CDR3 runs from the conserved cysteine through the conserved F or W.

TRBV29-1,TRBJ2-7,CSVSKDRSGQYF
TRBV6-5,TRBJ2-5,CASSYIRGRYQETQYF
TRBV20-1,TRBJ2-3,CSARRASGGTDTQYF
TRBV20-1,TRBJ1-1,CSARDQAENTEAFF
TRBV6-5,TRBJ2-2,CASSYSQGLGGELFF
TRBV6-2/TRBV6-3,TRBJ2-1,CAGSYSLEQGYNEQFF
TRBV27,TRBJ2-1,CASSWDRGFGNEQFF
TRBV25-1,TRBJ1-2,CASRAGENYGYTF
TRBV7-2,TRBJ1-2,CASSSIGGGQDYGYTF
TRBV3-1,TRBJ2-1,CAGSQDSPEWYNEQFF
TRBV7-2,TRBJ1-4,CASSSVRGGGEKLFF
TRBV10-3,TRBJ2-5,CAISESGSRVNEQYF
TRBV9,TRBJ2-5,CASSVDGWAGEQYF
TRBV28,TRBJ2-6,CASSSGYSGANVLTF
TRBV20-1,TRBJ1-5,CSARSGRAREGYQPQHF
TRBV6-5,TRBJ2-5,CASSYYQGQETQYF
TRBV4-2,TRBJ2-7,CASSQDFGFSYEQYF
TRBV20-1,-,CSARLAGGSFYEQYF
TRBV6-1,TRBJ2-2,CASTEGIANTGELFF
TRBV7-2,TRBJ2-5,CASSVNRARGGETQYF
TRBV3-1,TRBJ2-1,CANRGVSYNEQFF
TRBV10-3,TRBJ1-4,CAISTNPGTGTTNEKLFF
TRBV6-1,TRBJ2-7,CASRETDKDLEQYF
TRBV12-3/TRBV12-4,TRBJ1-2,CARSKTGGSGYTF
TRBV28,TRBJ1-2,CASSLVRSGGYTF
TRBV6-5,TRBJ1-1,CASSRTGYTEAFF
TRBV7-8,TRBJ2-1,CASSLESDWQGFLNEQFF
TRBV2,TRBJ1-2,CASRGDSDLYGYTF
TRBV7-9,TRBJ2-1,CASSPWEARTEQFF
TRBV6-1,TRBJ1-2,CASSEDPGFYGYTF
TRBV10-3,-,CAISESSAEQYF
TRBV7-2,TRBJ2-1,CASSFNYRGSYNEQFF
TRBV6-6,TRBJ1-5,CASKHTGGAGNQPQHF
TRBV7-2,TRBJ2-3,CASSQESSGGATNTQYF
TRBV4-3,TRBJ2-7,CASSQWDSYEQYF
TRBV27,TRBJ1-5,CASSLSVLAPQHF
TRBV6-1,TRBJ2-1,CASSREYYGGPSYNEQFF
TRBV5-5,TRBJ2-5,CASRLGGETQYF
TRBV7-9,TRBJ2-7,CASSPTTGFYEQYF
TRBV12-3/TRBV12-4,TRBJ2-1,CASSPGTGVYNEQFF
TRBV29-1,TRBJ2-7,CSVQDGVYEQYF
TRBV25-1,TRBJ2-5,CASSLTGDLRAQYF
TRBV5-1,TRBJ2-3,CASRRTSGGAGDTQYF
TRBV12-3/TRBV12-4,TRBJ1-6,CASSLRGGENSPLHF
TRBV12-3/TRBV12-4,TRBJ2-3,CASSLLGRRTDTQYF
TRBV6-2/TRBV6-3,TRBJ2-7,CASVGTSTAHEQYF
TRBV24-1,TRBJ2-5,CATSDPRGPDKRTQYF
TRBV7-9,TRBJ2-5,CASSLAETSYETQYF
TRBV5-4,TRBJ2-3,CASSLPSGTDTQYF
TRBV20-1,TRBJ2-1,CSATPVINEQFF
TRBV10-3,TRBJ1-1,CAIAGEPGRLNTEAFF
TRBV6-5,TRBJ2-7,CASSYSHEQYF
TRBV10-3,TRBJ2-5,CAISDRGGVGETQYF
TRBV5-1,TRBJ2-4,CASSFVARDIQYF